Ten or more counts support the clone carrying this T cell receptor beta chain. These data belong to a study of human T cells and chemical hapten exposure. After removal of 0 bases from V and 1 base from J, the junction contained 5 bases not matched to a gene. The germline V gene has CDR1 ENHRY and CDR2 SYGVKD. The CDR3 extends over 17 amino acids. Described time point: patch test 1, 2 weeks after DPC sensitization. Treatment noted: therapeutic diphenylcyclopropenone sensitization with weekly scalp DPC. TCRdb reanalysed the RACE reads using MiXCR and keeps one entry per CDR3 protein. The repertoire holds under 450,000 distinct CDR3 sequences, with around 4.8% as singletons.

The sequence was collected from a woman in her forties or fifties with alopecia areata. Some clones in this sample may be carry-over from other donors' samples. Sequenced here: whole blood, sampled in connection with sensitization to the hapten diphenylcyclopropenone (DPC). This chain uses TRBV10-3 with TRBJ1-3, with 8 nucleotides matching TRBD1. The CDR3 is CAISESRQGASGNTIYF. CDR3 sequence (DNA): TGTGCCATCAGTGAGTCGAGGCAGGGGGCGTCTGGAAACACCATATATTTT.